Here is one T cell receptor beta chain with its context. Antigen unknown. This specimen comes from a study of T cells expressing NK-cell markers. Looking at the study overall: The authors derived TCR beta repertoires from sorted CD3+CD56+NKG2C+, CD3+CD56+NKG2C- and CD3+CD56-NKG2C+ T cells. There were seven HCMV-seropositive donors and one seronegative donor among the eight sequenced.

The CDR3 contains 13 residues. Germline CDR1 SQVTM, CDR2 ANQGSEA. 5'RACE template switching with UMIs generated TCR beta cDNA. One entry per CDR3 protein, without DNA, is what TCRdb gives after re-calling the 5' RACE reads. The sample spans 300,000 to 450,000 distinct CDR3 sequences; the ten largest clones claim 4% to 6.5%. Points from the study as a whole: The share of CD8+ T cells held by dominant NKG2C+ clonotypes was roughly 1.0-8% in about six donors.

This chain joins TRBV29-1 and TRBJ1-2. Sequencing was carried out using blood T cells: a sorted CD56 or NKG2C T cell subset, CD4+ or CD8+ T cells, or bulk PBMC T cells (not recorded which). The clonotype comes from a man aged 18-75 years in good health. CDR3 loop: CSVAVAASYGYTF.